This is a list of T cell receptor beta chains from one sample in a study of T-cell memory formation after mild COVID-19. TCRdb passed the 5' RACE reads through MiXCR, listing each CDR3 protein once. The sample lists hundreds of thousands of distinct CDR3 sequences; roughly a fifth were seen once. Material for sequencing was PBMCs or a T cell subset sorted from them (not recorded which). These receptor sequences come from an adult woman who had mild COVID-19 (a few samples of this study predate the infection). Cell type and time point are not known. The CDR3 runs from the conserved cysteine through the conserved F or W. D genes are given only for firm matches. The size field is filled for only some rows; it gives once, few, many or a size class.

- | few | TRBJ1-1 | TRBV20-1 | CSAREQGPLNTEAFF | TGCAGTGCTAGAGAACAGGGACCCCTGAACACTGAAGCTTTCTTT
TRBD2 | - | TRBJ2-1 | TRBV7-9 | CASSPGSGGGPYNEQFF | TGTGCCAGCAGCCCCGGTTCGGGCGGGGGGCCCTACAATGAGCAGTTCTTC
TRBD1 | - | TRBJ2-7 | TRBV6-5 | CASHAPGQGSYEQYF | TGTGCCAGCCACGCTCCGGGACAGGGGTCCTACGAGCAGTACTTC
TRBD2 | few | TRBJ2-5 | TRBV4-1 | CASSRSGGEQETQYF | TGCGCCAGCAGCCGTAGCGGGGGCGAACAAGAGACCCAGTACTTC
- | many | TRBJ1-2 | TRBV7-2 | CASSLGRNYGYTF | TGTGCCAGCAGCTTAGGACGGAACTATGGCTACACCTTC
TRBD1 | few | TRBJ1-6 | TRBV5-1 | CASSIPSETGGNSPLHF | TGCGCCAGCAGCATCCCGAGTGAGACAGGGGGAAATTCACCCCTCCACTTT
- | few | TRBJ2-3 | TRBV24-1 | CATSDLRDADTQYF | TGTGCCACCAGTGATTTGCGGGATGCAGATACGCAGTATTTT
TRBD1 | - | TRBJ2-2 | TRBV5-1 | CASSFETGYAGELFF | TGCGCCAGCAGCTTCGAGACAGGGTATGCCGGGGAGCTGTTTTTT
TRBD1 | few | TRBJ1-5 | TRBV6-6 | CASSYFPGGNQPQHF | TGTGCCAGCAGTTACTTTCCAGGGGGGAATCAGCCCCAGCATTTT
- | few | TRBJ2-2 | TRBV12-3/TRBV12-4 | CASSLYGPGGELFF | TGTGCCAGCAGTTTGTACGGGCCGGGCGGGGAGCTGTTTTTT
- | - | TRBJ2-7 | TRBV6-5 | CASSSGASFTFYEQYF | TGTGCCAGCAGTTCAGGGGCCTCATTCACTTTCTACGAGCAGTACTTC
- | few | TRBJ1-2 | TRBV29-1 | CSVDLTGRGRGYTF | TGCAGCGTTGATTTGACCGGAAGGGGTAGGGGCTACACCTTC
TRBD2 | - | TRBJ2-1 | TRBV19 | CASLSSGGALSEQFF | TGTGCCAGTCTGAGCAGCGGGGGGGCCCTAAGCGAGCAGTTCTTC
- | - | TRBJ1-2 | TRBV9 | CASSVAEQATPYSYGYTF | TGTGCCAGCAGCGTAGCTGAACAGGCTACACCTTATTCCTATGGCTACACCTTC
TRBD2 | few | TRBJ2-1 | TRBV14 | CASSPPGLAGGLYEQFF | TGTGCCAGCAGCCCGCCGGGACTAGCGGGAGGGTTGTATGAGCAGTTCTTC
- | few | TRBJ2-5 | TRBV5-1 | CASSSYTQETQYF | TGCGCCAGCAGCTCCTACACTCAAGAGACCCAGTACTTC
- | - | TRBJ2-4 | TRBV20-1 | CSARIPRSPLAKNIQYF | TGCAGTGCTAGAATCCCCCGGTCCCCTCTAGCCAAAAACATTCAGTACTTC
TRBD2 | - | TRBJ2-7 | TRBV20-1 | CSARVSASGRGKVAYEQYF | TGCAGTGCTAGAGTGTCGGCTAGCGGGAGGGGCAAGGTGGCTTACGAGCAGTACTTC
- | few | TRBJ1-1 | TRBV7-9 | CASSFHKKDTEAFF | TGTGCCAGCAGCTTCCACAAGAAGGACACTGAAGCTTTCTTT
- | - | TRBJ2-1 | TRBV6-2/TRBV6-3 | CASSYSRGGINEQFF | TGTGCCAGCAGTTACTCGAGGGGGGGGATCAATGAGCAGTTCTTC
TRBD1 | few | TRBJ1-6 | TRBV12-3/TRBV12-4 | CASSDGQGEKSPLHF | TGTGCCAGCAGTGACGGACAGGGAGAAAAGTCACCCCTCCACTTT
- | - | TRBJ1-1 | TRBV7-2 | CASSPAGPSEAFF | TGTGCCAGCAGCCCAGCGGGACCGTCTGAAGCTTTCTTT
TRBD1 | few | TRBJ2-7 | TRBV12-3/TRBV12-4 | CASSLRTGNYEQYF | TGTGCCAGCAGTCTCCGGACAGGGAACTACGAGCAGTACTTC
TRBD1 | few | TRBJ2-7 | TRBV11-2 | CASRNRGQRNDEQYF | TGTGCCAGCAGAAACAGGGGACAGCGAAACGACGAGCAGTACTTC
- | once | TRBJ2-3 | TRBV27 | CASGPLTGIGTDTQYF | TGTGCCAGCGGCCCACTTACTGGGATTGGGACAGATACGCAGTATTTT
- | few | TRBJ2-5 | TRBV15 | CATSRDIQETQYF | TGTGCCACCAGCAGAGATATACAAGAGACCCAGTACTTC
- | - | TRBJ1-1 | TRBV7-8 | CASSLALGQNTEAFF | TGTGCCAGCAGCTTAGCTCTCGGACAGAACACTGAAGCTTTCTTT
- | - | TRBJ2-7 | TRBV6-5 | CASSYLGPRSYEQYF | TGTGCCAGCAGTTACCTCGGACCCCGCTCCTACGAGCAGTACTTC
- | once | TRBJ1-1 | TRBV5-1 | CASTLRAGKAFF | TGCGCCAGCACTTTGAGGGCAGGGAAAGCTTTCTTT
- | - | TRBJ2-7 | TRBV6-5 | CASSKGRFLAEQYF | TGTGCCAGCAGTAAGGGACGGTTCCTCGCCGAGCAGTACTTC
- | few | TRBJ2-7 | TRBV29-1 | CSVSGRTMEQYF | TGCAGCGTATCGGGACGGACTATGGAGCAGTACTTC
- | - | TRBJ2-7 | TRBV20-1 | CSAPLGRSYEQYF | TGCAGTGCGCCACTAGGTCGGTCCTACGAGCAGTACTTC
- | - | TRBJ1-4 | TRBV12-3/TRBV12-4 | CASRSSIRDEKLFF | TGTGCCAGCAGGAGCTCTATACGGGATGAAAAACTGTTTTTT
TRBD1 | many | TRBJ2-5 | TRBV7-2 | CASSLDRGGETQYF | TGTGCCAGCAGCTTAGACAGGGGCGGGGAGACCCAGTACTTC
- | few | TRBJ1-2 | TRBV5-1 | CASSPAAANYGYTF | TGCGCCAGCAGCCCGGCAGCAGCTAACTATGGCTACACCTTC
TRBD2 | few | TRBJ2-5 | TRBV7-9 | CASSRLLGGEETQYF | TGTGCCAGCAGCCGACTTCTGGGGGGGGAAGAGACCCAGTACTTC
- | few | TRBJ1-1 | TRBV5-1 | CASSLELPAGMNTEAFF | TGCGCCAGCAGCTTGGAACTCCCTGCAGGGATGAACACTGAAGCTTTCTTT
- | few | TRBJ2-7 | TRBV12-3/TRBV12-4 | CASSLGTRAPIYEQYF | TGTGCCAGCAGTTTAGGGACAAGGGCCCCAATCTACGAGCAGTACTTC
TRBD2 | once | TRBJ2-2 | TRBV6-5 | CASSSRTSGTGELFF | TGTGCCAGCAGTTCCAGGACTAGTGGCACCGGGGAGCTGTTTTTT
- | - | TRBJ1-2 | TRBV29-1 | CSVSRGVGYTF | TGCAGCGTTTCCCGGGGAGTCGGCTACACCTTC
- | - | TRBJ2-2 | TRBV6-4 | CASSDSSTGELFF | TGTGCCAGCAGTGACTCGAGCACCGGGGAGCTGTTTTTT